A selection of T cell receptor beta chains follows, all from one sample in a study of human T cells and chemical hapten exposure. Each CDR3 protein gets one entry after TCRdb re-called the RACE reads with MiXCR. The profile shows a few hundred thousand distinct CDR3 sequences, approximately 7.5% of them singletons. The input for sequencing was whole blood, taken in connection with sensitization to the hapten diphenylcyclopropenone (DPC). These TCRs come from a man between 18 and 29 years old with alopecia areata. Some clones in this sample may be carry-over from other donors' samples. Each CDR3 is given with its conserved first and last residue. D genes are given only for firm matches. For some rows the clone size is stated as once, few or many, or as a class when expanded; others skip it.

d_gene: -
v_gene: TRBV7-2
j_gene: TRBJ1-3
abundance: -
CDR3aa: CASSLVRQVGGNTIYF
CDR3nt: TGTGCCAGCAGCTTAGTGCGGCAGGTGGGAGGAAACACCATATATTTT

d_gene: TRBD1
v_gene: TRBV4-1
j_gene: TRBJ1-4
abundance: -
CDR3aa: CASSQDRGDRRGKLFF
CDR3nt: TGCGCCAGCAGCCAAGATAGAGGGGACAGGCGGGGTAAACTGTTTTTT

d_gene: -
v_gene: TRBV4-3
j_gene: TRBJ2-7
abundance: few
CDR3aa: CASSQGGGPNYEQYF
CDR3nt: TGCGCCAGCAGCCAAGGTGGAGGTCCGAATTACGAGCAGTACTTC

d_gene: TRBD1
v_gene: TRBV25-1
j_gene: TRBJ1-1
abundance: -
CDR3aa: CASSDPRGPGTEAFF
CDR3nt: TGTGCCAGCAGTGACCCCAGGGGGCCGGGCACTGAAGCTTTCTTT

d_gene: TRBD2
v_gene: TRBV27
j_gene: TRBJ2-1
abundance: few
CDR3aa: CASSLSRGRYNEQFF
CDR3nt: TGTGCCAGCAGTTTATCGCGGGGGAGGTACAATGAGCAGTTCTTC

d_gene: -
v_gene: TRBV3-1
j_gene: TRBJ1-2
abundance: few
CDR3aa: CASSQDPNGVKGGYTF
CDR3nt: TGTGCCAGCAGCCAAGATCCCAACGGGGTTAAAGGTGGCTACACCTTC

d_gene: -
v_gene: TRBV20-1
j_gene: TRBJ2-4
abundance: -
CDR3aa: CSASRQGGNIQYF
CDR3nt: TGCAGTGCTAGTCGACAGGGAGGGAACATTCAGTACTTC

d_gene: -
v_gene: TRBV12-3/TRBV12-4
j_gene: TRBJ2-5
abundance: few
CDR3aa: CASSRTREQETQYF
CDR3nt: TGTGCCAGCAGTCGAACCCGGGAGCAGGAGACCCAGTACTTC

d_gene: -
v_gene: TRBV29-1
j_gene: TRBJ1-1
abundance: many
CDR3aa: CSVEMSRGLTEAFF
CDR3nt: TGCAGCGTTGAAATGTCCCGGGGGTTAACTGAAGCTTTCTTT

d_gene: -
v_gene: TRBV6-5
j_gene: TRBJ2-2
abundance: -
CDR3aa: CASSYSNLYTGELFF
CDR3nt: TGTGCCAGCAGTTACTCGAATCTTTACACCGGGGAGCTGTTTTTT

d_gene: -
v_gene: TRBV5-1
j_gene: TRBJ1-5
abundance: many
CDR3aa: CASSLAGRNQPQHF
CDR3nt: TGCGCCAGCAGCTTGGCGGGGCGTAATCAGCCCCAGCATTTT

d_gene: -
v_gene: TRBV4-3
j_gene: TRBJ1-1
abundance: many
CDR3aa: CASSQDLLTGSEAFF
CDR3nt: TGCGCCAGCAGCCAAGACCTTCTAACAGGGTCTGAAGCTTTCTTT

d_gene: -
v_gene: TRBV7-2
j_gene: TRBJ2-5
abundance: -
CDR3aa: CASKEGYIQETQYF
CDR3nt: TGTGCCAGCAAAGAAGGGTACATCCAAGAGACCCAGTACTTC

d_gene: -
v_gene: TRBV20-1
j_gene: TRBJ1-4
abundance: few
CDR3aa: CSARDQGEDEKLFF
CDR3nt: TGCAGTGCTAGAGATCAGGGCGAGGATGAAAAACTGTTTTTT

d_gene: -
v_gene: TRBV14
j_gene: TRBJ1-1
abundance: few
CDR3aa: CASSQASRGAFF
CDR3nt: TGTGCCAGCAGCCAAGCCTCCCGAGGGGCTTTCTTT

d_gene: -
v_gene: TRBV6-5
j_gene: TRBJ2-3
abundance: -
CDR3aa: CASSYTEGSTDTQYF
CDR3nt: TGTGCCAGCAGTTACACAGAAGGAAGCACAGATACGCAGTATTTT

d_gene: TRBD1
v_gene: TRBV20-1
j_gene: TRBJ2-1
abundance: many
CDR3aa: CSANRDRVSYNEQFF
CDR3nt: TGCAGTGCTAACCGGGACAGGGTGTCCTACAATGAGCAGTTCTTC

d_gene: -
v_gene: TRBV6-2/TRBV6-3
j_gene: TRBJ1-6
abundance: many
CDR3aa: CASSYIRGGSPLHF
CDR3nt: TGTGCCAGCAGTTACATCAGGGGAGGTTCACCCCTCCACTTT

d_gene: -
v_gene: TRBV10-3
j_gene: TRBJ1-6
abundance: few
CDR3aa: CAIRENNSPLHF
CDR3nt: TGTGCCATCAGGGAAAATAATTCACCCCTCCACTTT

d_gene: -
v_gene: TRBV9
j_gene: TRBJ1-4
abundance: many
CDR3aa: CASSYPSAMGAGKLFF
CDR3nt: TGTGCCAGCAGCTATCCCAGCGCCATGGGGGCGGGAAAACTGTTTTTT

d_gene: TRBD2
v_gene: TRBV4-2
j_gene: TRBJ2-3
abundance: few
CDR3aa: CASSQGKASGVGLNTDTQYF
CDR3nt: TGTGCCAGCAGCCAAGGGAAGGCTAGCGGGGTTGGCCTAAACACAGATACGCAGTATTTT

d_gene: -
v_gene: TRBV7-6
j_gene: TRBJ1-5
abundance: -
CDR3aa: CASSLTVDNQPQHF
CDR3nt: TGTGCCAGCAGCCTCACTGTGGACAATCAGCCCCAGCATTTT

d_gene: TRBD2
v_gene: TRBV20-1
j_gene: TRBJ2-1
abundance: -
CDR3aa: CSARVSSSGAGDYNEQFF
CDR3nt: TGCAGTGCTAGAGTAAGTTCATCTGGAGCGGGGGACTACAATGAGCAGTTCTTC

d_gene: TRBD1
v_gene: TRBV5-6
j_gene: TRBJ1-2
abundance: few
CDR3aa: CASSSTQGDHYGYTF
CDR3nt: TGTGCCAGCAGCTCGACGCAGGGGGATCACTATGGCTACACCTTC

d_gene: TRBD2
v_gene: TRBV2
j_gene: TRBJ2-7
abundance: -
CDR3aa: CASTRGGTYEQYF
CDR3nt: TGTGCCAGCACCCGCGGGGGGACCTACGAGCAGTACTTC

d_gene: -
v_gene: TRBV20-1
j_gene: TRBJ1-2
abundance: few
CDR3aa: CSARDQVERNYGYTF
CDR3nt: TGCAGTGCTAGAGATCAGGTCGAGAGGAACTATGGCTACACCTTC

d_gene: TRBD1
v_gene: TRBV10-3
j_gene: TRBJ1-2
abundance: -
CDR3aa: CAISTTGGEGYTF
CDR3nt: TGTGCCATCAGTACCACAGGGGGGGAAGGCTACACCTTC

d_gene: -
v_gene: TRBV5-5
j_gene: TRBJ1-1
abundance: few
CDR3aa: CASSLYLIRGETEAFF
CDR3nt: TGTGCCAGCAGCCTATACCTGATAAGGGGAGAAACTGAAGCTTTCTTT

d_gene: TRBD2
v_gene: TRBV19
j_gene: TRBJ2-1
abundance: few
CDR3aa: CASSISTTSGGPGGEQFF
CDR3nt: TGTGCCAGTAGTATCTCTACGACTAGCGGGGGGCCAGGCGGTGAGCAGTTCTTC

d_gene: -
v_gene: TRBV6-4
j_gene: TRBJ2-1
abundance: many
CDR3aa: CASSPGPLDYNEQFF
CDR3nt: TGTGCCAGCAGCCCGGGCCCTTTAGACTACAATGAGCAGTTCTTC

d_gene: -
v_gene: TRBV3-1
j_gene: TRBJ2-3
abundance: few
CDR3aa: CASSQDRANTQYF
CDR3nt: TGTGCCAGCAGCCAAGATCGAGCGAATACGCAGTATTTT

d_gene: -
v_gene: TRBV20-1
j_gene: TRBJ1-1
abundance: few
CDR3aa: CSASAGANTEAFF
CDR3nt: TGCAGTGCTAGCGCGGGGGCTAACACTGAAGCTTTCTTT

d_gene: -
v_gene: TRBV6-2/TRBV6-3
j_gene: TRBJ1-1
abundance: many
CDR3aa: CASSHRRTLATEAFF
CDR3nt: TGTGCCAGCAGCCATAGACGGACTTTGGCCACTGAAGCTTTCTTT

d_gene: -
v_gene: TRBV4-3
j_gene: TRBJ1-4
abundance: few
CDR3aa: CASSQERGQGVWKLFF
CDR3nt: TGCGCCAGCAGCCAAGAACGGGGCCAGGGTGTGTGGAAACTGTTTTTT

d_gene: -
v_gene: TRBV11-3
j_gene: TRBJ1-4
abundance: many
CDR3aa: CASISGREREKLFF
CDR3nt: TGTGCCAGCATATCCGGCAGGGAAAGAGAAAAACTGTTTTTT

d_gene: -
v_gene: TRBV7-3
j_gene: TRBJ2-2
abundance: many
CDR3aa: CASSSSTNTGELFF
CDR3nt: TGTGCCAGCAGCTCTTCGACAAACACCGGGGAGCTGTTTTTT

d_gene: -
v_gene: TRBV9
j_gene: TRBJ1-2
abundance: -
CDR3aa: CASSPLETAPNYGYTF
CDR3nt: TGTGCCAGCAGCCCCCTCGAGACAGCTCCTAACTATGGCTACACCTTC

d_gene: -
v_gene: TRBV6-4
j_gene: TRBJ1-1
abundance: few
CDR3aa: CASSSSSSAEAFF
CDR3nt: TGTGCCAGCAGTTCTAGTTCAAGCGCTGAAGCTTTCTTT

d_gene: -
v_gene: TRBV4-3
j_gene: TRBJ1-6
abundance: many
CDR3aa: CASSLKPGGYNSPLHF
CDR3nt: TGCGCCAGCAGCCTCAAACCCGGCGGCTATAATTCACCCCTCCACTTT

d_gene: TRBD1
v_gene: TRBV9
j_gene: TRBJ1-4
abundance: few
CDR3aa: CASRPGTAKDEKLFF
CDR3nt: TGTGCCAGCAGGCCCGGGACAGCAAAGGATGAAAAACTGTTTTTT

d_gene: -
v_gene: TRBV28
j_gene: TRBJ2-1
abundance: -
CDR3aa: CASSPPGISSYNEQFF
CDR3nt: TGTGCCAGCAGTCCCCCCGGAATAAGCTCCTACAATGAGCAGTTCTTC

d_gene: -
v_gene: TRBV20-1
j_gene: TRBJ1-6
abundance: many
CDR3aa: CSATSSSYNSPLHF
CDR3nt: TGCAGTGCTACGTCAAGCTCCTATAATTCACCCCTCCACTTT

d_gene: -
v_gene: TRBV20-1
j_gene: TRBJ1-1
abundance: -
CDR3aa: CSVRNPKNTEAFF
CDR3nt: TGCAGTGTGCGGAACCCAAAGAACACTGAAGCTTTCTTT

d_gene: -
v_gene: TRBV5-1
j_gene: TRBJ2-1
abundance: few
CDR3aa: CASSHGNEQFF
CDR3nt: TGCGCCAGCAGCCACGGTAATGAGCAGTTCTTC

d_gene: -
v_gene: TRBV12-3/TRBV12-4
j_gene: TRBJ1-2
abundance: -
CDR3aa: CASRPFEVLYGYTF
CDR3nt: TGTGCCAGCAGGCCCTTTGAAGTACTCTATGGCTACACCTTC

d_gene: TRBD1
v_gene: TRBV4-2
j_gene: TRBJ2-2
abundance: many
CDR3aa: CASSQPFRGRVDTGELFF
CDR3nt: TGTGCCAGCAGCCAACCCTTCAGGGGGCGGGTGGATACCGGGGAGCTGTTTTTT

d_gene: TRBD1
v_gene: TRBV3-1
j_gene: TRBJ1-5
abundance: -
CDR3aa: CASSQDGSGQNQPQHF
CDR3nt: TGTGCCAGCAGCCAAGATGGATCGGGACAGAATCAGCCCCAGCATTTT

d_gene: -
v_gene: TRBV7-2
j_gene: TRBJ1-4
abundance: -
CDR3aa: CASSLVGVEKLFF
CDR3nt: TGTGCCAGCAGCTTAGTTGGGGTTGAAAAACTGTTTTTT

d_gene: -
v_gene: TRBV12-3/TRBV12-4
j_gene: TRBJ2-3
abundance: few
CDR3aa: CASSPIGDAQQYF
CDR3nt: TGTGCCAGCAGCCCCATAGGGGACGCTCAGCAGTATTTT

d_gene: -
v_gene: TRBV28
j_gene: TRBJ1-4
abundance: many
CDR3aa: CASTHNANEKLFF
CDR3nt: TGTGCCAGCACCCATAATGCTAATGAAAAACTGTTTTTT

d_gene: -
v_gene: TRBV12-3/TRBV12-4
j_gene: TRBJ1-1
abundance: -
CDR3aa: CASSFGWTAEAFF
CDR3nt: TGTGCCAGCAGTTTCGGGTGGACGGCTGAAGCTTTCTTT